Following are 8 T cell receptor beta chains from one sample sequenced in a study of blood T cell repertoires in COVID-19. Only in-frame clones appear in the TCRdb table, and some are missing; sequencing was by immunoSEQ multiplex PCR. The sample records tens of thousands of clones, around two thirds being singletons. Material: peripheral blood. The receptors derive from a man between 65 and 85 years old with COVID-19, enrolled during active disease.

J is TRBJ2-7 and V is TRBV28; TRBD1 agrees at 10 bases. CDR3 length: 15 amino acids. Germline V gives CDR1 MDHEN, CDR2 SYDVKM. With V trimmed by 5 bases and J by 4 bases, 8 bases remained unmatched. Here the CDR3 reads CASSTRDRGGYEQYF. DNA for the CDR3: TGTGCCAGCAGTACCCGGGACAGGGGCGGATACGAGCAGTACTTC.

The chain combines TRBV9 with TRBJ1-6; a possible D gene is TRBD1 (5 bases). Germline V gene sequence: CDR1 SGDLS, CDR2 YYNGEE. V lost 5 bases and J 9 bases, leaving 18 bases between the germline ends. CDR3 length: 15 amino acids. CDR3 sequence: CASSELGGGGSPLHF. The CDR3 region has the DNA TGTGCCAGCAGTGAACTCGGGGGGGGAGGTTCACCCCTCCACTTT.

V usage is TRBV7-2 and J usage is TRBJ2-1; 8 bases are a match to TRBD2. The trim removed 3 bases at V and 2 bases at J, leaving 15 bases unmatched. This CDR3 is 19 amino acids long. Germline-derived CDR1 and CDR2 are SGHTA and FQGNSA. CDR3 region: CASSFEGSGSSGTYNEQFF. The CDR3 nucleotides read TGTGCCAGCAGCTTTGAGGGCTCCGGGAGTAGCGGGACCTACAATGAGCAGTTCTTC. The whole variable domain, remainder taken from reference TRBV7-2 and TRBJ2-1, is GAGVSQSPSNKVTEKGKDVELRCDPISGHTALYWYRQSLGQGLEFLIYFQGNSAPDKSGLPSDRFSAERTGGSVSTLTIQRTQQEDSAVYLCASSFEGSGSSGTYNEQFFGPGTRLTVL.

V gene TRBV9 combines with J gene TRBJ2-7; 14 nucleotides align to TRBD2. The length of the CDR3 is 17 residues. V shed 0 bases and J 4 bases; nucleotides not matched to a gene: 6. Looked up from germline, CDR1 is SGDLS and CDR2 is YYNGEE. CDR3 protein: CASSVGGTSGSGYEQYF. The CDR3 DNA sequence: TGTGCCAGCAGCGTAGGGGGGACTAGCGGGAGCGGGTACGAGCAGTACTTC.

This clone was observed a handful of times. The CDR3 region has the DNA TGTGCCAGCAGCACTGGTCTAATGAACACTGAAGCTTTCTTT. Protein: CASSTGLMNTEAFF. The chain links TRBV3-1 (or the pseudogene TRBV3-2) to TRBJ1-1, with D unresolved. Germline values: CDR1 LGHDT, CDR2 YNNKEL (reference sequence). This CDR3 is 14 amino acids long. Trimming removed 5 bases from V and 0 bases from J, with 10 bases in between.

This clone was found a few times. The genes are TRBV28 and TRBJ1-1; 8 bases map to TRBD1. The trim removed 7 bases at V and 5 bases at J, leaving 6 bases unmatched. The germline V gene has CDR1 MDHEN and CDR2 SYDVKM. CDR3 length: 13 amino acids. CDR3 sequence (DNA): TGTGCCAGCACCCGACAGGGGTCTACTGAAGCTTTCTTT. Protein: CASTRQGSTEAFF.

CDR3 DNA sequence: TGTGCCAGTAGTGGCAGTGGTGGTCAGCCCCAGCATTTT. This codes for CASSGSGGQPQHF. This chain uses TRBV19 with TRBJ1-5, with no clear D. V was cut by 5 bases and J by 6 bases, with 11 bases left in between. Germline CDR1 reads LNHDA; CDR2 reads SQIVND (reference sequence). The CDR3 loop spans 13 amino acids.

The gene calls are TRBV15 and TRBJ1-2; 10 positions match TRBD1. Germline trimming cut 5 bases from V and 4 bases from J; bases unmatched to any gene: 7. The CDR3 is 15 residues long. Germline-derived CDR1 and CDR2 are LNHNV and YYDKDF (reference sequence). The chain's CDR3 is CATSPRQGAIYGYTF. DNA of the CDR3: TGTGCCACCAGCCCGCGACAGGGGGCGATCTATGGCTACACCTTC.